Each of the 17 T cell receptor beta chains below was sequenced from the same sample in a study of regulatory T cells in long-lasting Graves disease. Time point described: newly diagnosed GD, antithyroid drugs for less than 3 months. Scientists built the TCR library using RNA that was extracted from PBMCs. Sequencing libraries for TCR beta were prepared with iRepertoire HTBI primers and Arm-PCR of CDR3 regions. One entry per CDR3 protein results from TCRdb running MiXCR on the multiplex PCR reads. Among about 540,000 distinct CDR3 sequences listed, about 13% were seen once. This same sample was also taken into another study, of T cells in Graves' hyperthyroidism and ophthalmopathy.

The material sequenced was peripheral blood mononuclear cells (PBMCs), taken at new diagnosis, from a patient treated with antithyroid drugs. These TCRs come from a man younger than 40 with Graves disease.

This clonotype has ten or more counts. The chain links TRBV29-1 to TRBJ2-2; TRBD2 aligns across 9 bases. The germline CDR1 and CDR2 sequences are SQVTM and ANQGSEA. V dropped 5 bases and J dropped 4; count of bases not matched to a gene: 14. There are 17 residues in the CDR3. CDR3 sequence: CSVSGPSGKGGTGELFF. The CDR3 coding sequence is TGCAGCGTTTCAGGTCCTAGCGGGAAGGGTGGCACCGGGGAGCTGTTTTTT.

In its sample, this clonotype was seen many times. As DNA, the CDR3 is TGTGCCAGCAGCCAAGATTTCAGGGGTGGAAACACCATATATTTT. It is translated as CASSQDFRGGNTIYF. The chain combines TRBV3-1 with TRBJ1-3, with a weak D call TRBD1 (6 bases). CDR3 length: 15 amino acids. V dropped 0 bases and J dropped 3 bases, with 9 bases sitting between them. The V gene's germline CDR1 is LGHDT and CDR2 YNNKEL (reference sequence).

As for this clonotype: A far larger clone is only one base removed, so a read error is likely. The CDR3 nucleotides are TGTGCCAGCAGGGGGCCGGGACTAGCGGGAGAGGGGTGGGCAAGCGAGCAGTTCTTC. This encodes CASRGPGLAGEGWASEQFF. The rearrangement links TRBV28 to TRBJ2-1; the match to TRBD2 covers 14 bases. Germline trimming cut 6 bases from V and 10 bases from J; bases unmatched to any gene: 20. This CDR3 is built from 19 residues. CDR1 is MDHEN, CDR2 SYDVKM, per germline.

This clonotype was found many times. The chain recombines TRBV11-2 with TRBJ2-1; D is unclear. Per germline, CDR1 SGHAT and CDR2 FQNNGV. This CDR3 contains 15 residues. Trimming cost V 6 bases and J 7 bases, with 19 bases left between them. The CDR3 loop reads CASRSQTLGLNEQFF. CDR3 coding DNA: TGTGCCAGCAGATCCCAAACCCTGGGTCTGAATGAGCAGTTCTTC. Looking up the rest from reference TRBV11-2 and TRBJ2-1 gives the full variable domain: EAGVAQSPRYKIIEKRQSVAFWCNPISGHATLYWYQQILGQGPKLLIQFQNNGVVDDSQLPKDRFSAERLKGVDSTLKIQPAKLEDSAVYLCASRSQTLGLNEQFFGPGTRLTVL.

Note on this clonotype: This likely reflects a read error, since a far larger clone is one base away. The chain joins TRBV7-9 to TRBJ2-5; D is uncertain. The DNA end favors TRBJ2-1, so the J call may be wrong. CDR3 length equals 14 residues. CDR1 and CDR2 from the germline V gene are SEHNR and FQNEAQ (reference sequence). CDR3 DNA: TGTGCCAGCAGCTTAGAGGAGTACCAAGAGACCCAGTTCTTC. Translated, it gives CASSLEEYQETQFF.

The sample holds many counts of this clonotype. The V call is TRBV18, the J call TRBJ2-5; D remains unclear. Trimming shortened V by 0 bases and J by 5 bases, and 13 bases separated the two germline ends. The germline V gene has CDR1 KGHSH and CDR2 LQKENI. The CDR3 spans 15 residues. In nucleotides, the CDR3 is TGTGCCAGCTCACCACCGCAGCCGGTGAGGGAGACCCAGTACTTC. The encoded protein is CASSPPQPVRETQYF.

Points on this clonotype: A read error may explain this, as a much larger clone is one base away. The CDR3 DNA follows: TGTGTCAGCAGCGCAGTGGATACGCAGTATTTT. As protein: CVSSAVDTQYF. The chain links TRBV7-9 to TRBJ2-3; D gene unclear. This CDR3 contains 11 residues. Germline V gene lookup returns CDR1 SEHNR and CDR2 FQNEAQ (reference sequence).

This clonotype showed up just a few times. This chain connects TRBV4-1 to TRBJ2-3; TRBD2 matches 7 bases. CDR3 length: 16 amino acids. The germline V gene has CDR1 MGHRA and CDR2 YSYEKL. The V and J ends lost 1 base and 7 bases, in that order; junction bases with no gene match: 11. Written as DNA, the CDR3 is TGCGCCAGCAGCCAAGCGCGAGTCAGGGACTACCATACGCAGTATTTT. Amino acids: CASSQARVRDYHTQYF.

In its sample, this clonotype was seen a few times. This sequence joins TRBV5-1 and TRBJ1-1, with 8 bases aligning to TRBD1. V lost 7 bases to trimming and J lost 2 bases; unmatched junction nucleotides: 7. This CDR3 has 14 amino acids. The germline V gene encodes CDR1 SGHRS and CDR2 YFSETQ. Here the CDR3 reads CASDTGGINTEAFF. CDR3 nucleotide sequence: TGCGCCAGCGATACAGGGGGTATCAACACTGAAGCTTTCTTT.

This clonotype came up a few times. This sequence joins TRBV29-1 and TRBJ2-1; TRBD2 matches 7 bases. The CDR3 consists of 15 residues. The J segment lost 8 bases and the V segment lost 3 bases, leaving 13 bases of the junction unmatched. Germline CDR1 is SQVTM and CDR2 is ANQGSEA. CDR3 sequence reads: CSVDSGGGSLYEQFF. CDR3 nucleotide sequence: TGCAGCGTTGACTCGGGAGGCGGGAGTCTCTATGAGCAGTTCTTC.

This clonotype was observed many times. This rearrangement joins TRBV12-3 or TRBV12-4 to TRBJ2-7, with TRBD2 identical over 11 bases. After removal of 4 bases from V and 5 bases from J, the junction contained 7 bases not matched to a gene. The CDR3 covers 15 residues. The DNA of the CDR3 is TGTGCCAGCAGTTCAAATAGCGGGAGGGCCGACGAGCAGTACTTC. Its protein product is CASSSNSGRADEQYF.

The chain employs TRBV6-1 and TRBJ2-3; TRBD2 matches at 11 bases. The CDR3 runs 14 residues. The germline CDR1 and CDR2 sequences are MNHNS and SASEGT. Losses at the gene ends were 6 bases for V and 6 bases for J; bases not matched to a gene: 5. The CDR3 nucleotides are TGTGCCAGCAGCACTAGCGGGAGACGCGATACGCAGTATTTT. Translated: CASSTSGRRDTQYF.

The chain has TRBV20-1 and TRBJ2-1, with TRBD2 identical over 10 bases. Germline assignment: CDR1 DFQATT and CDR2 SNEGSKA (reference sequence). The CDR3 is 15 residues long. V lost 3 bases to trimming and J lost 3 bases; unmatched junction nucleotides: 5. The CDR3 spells CSARNLAGGYNEQFF. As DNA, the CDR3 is TGCAGTGCTAGGAATTTAGCGGGAGGCTACAATGAGCAGTTCTTC.

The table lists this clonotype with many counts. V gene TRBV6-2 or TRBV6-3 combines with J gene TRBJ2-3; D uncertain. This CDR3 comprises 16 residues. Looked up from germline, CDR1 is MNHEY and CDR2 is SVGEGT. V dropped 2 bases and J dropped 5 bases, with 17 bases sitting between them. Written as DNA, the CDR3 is TGTGCCAGCAGTTACCCCCTCCGGGCCCTTCAAGATACGCAGTATTTT. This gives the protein CASSYPLRALQDTQYF.

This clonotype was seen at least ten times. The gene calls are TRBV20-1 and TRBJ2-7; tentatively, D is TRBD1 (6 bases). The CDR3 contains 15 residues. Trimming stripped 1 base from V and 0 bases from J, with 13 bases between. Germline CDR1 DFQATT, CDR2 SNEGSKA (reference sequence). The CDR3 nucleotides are TGCAGTGCTAGAGTCCCGACAGGTGGCTCCTACGAGCAGTACTTC. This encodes CSARVPTGGSYEQYF.

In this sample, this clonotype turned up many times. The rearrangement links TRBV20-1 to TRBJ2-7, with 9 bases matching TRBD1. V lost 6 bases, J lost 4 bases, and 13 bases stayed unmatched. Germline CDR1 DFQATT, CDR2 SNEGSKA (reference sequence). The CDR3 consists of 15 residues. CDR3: CSAGTWDRALYEQYF. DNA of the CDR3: TGCAGTGCAGGTACCTGGGACAGGGCTTTATACGAGCAGTACTTC.

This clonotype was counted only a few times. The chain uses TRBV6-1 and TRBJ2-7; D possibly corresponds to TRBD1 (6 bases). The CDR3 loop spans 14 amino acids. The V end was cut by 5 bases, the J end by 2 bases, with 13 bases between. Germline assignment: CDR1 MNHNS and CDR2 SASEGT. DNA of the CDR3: TGTGCCAGCAGTCCGGGACACCGTACCTACGAGCAGTACTTC. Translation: CASSPGHRTYEQYF.